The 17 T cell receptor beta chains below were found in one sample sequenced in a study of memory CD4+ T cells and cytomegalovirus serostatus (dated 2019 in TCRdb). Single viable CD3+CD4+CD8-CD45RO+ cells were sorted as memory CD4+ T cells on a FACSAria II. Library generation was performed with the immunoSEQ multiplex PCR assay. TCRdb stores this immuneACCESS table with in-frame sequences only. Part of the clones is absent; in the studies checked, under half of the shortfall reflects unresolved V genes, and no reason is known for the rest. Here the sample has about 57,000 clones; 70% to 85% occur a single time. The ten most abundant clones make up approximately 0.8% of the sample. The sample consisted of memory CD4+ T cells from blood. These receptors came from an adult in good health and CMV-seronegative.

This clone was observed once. CDR3 in amino acids: CASSQESKDGYTF. The CDR3 region has the DNA TGCGCCAGCAGCCAAGAAAGCAAGGATGGCTACACCTTC. The rearrangement joins TRBV4-1 to TRBJ1-2; D remains ambiguous. From germline, CDR1 is MGHRA and CDR2 YSYEKL. The length of the CDR3 is 13 residues. Trimming cost V 0 bases and J 6 bases, with 8 bases left between them.

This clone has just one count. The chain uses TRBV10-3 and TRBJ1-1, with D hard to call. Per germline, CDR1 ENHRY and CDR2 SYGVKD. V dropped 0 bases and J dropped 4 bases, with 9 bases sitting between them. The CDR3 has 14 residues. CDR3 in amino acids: CAISESRGLTEAFF. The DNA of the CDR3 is TGTGCCATCAGTGAGTCAAGAGGGCTCACTGAAGCTTTCTTT.

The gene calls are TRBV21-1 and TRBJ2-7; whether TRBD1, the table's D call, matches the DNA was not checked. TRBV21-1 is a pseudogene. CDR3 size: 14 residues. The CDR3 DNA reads TGTGCCAGCAGCCCAATACCCCCCAGGAACGAGCAGTACTTC. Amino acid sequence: CASSPIPPRNEQYF.

The CDR3 coding sequence is TGTGCCAGCTCACCCCAGAAGGGGACCTGGGCCGGGGAGCTGTTTTTT. Protein sequence: CASSPQKGTWAGELFF. This rearrangement joins TRBV18 to TRBJ2-2; D may be TRBD1 or TRBD2 (5 bases each). The CDR3 contains 16 residues. Germline assignment: CDR1 KGHSH and CDR2 LQKENI. V lost 3 bases, J lost 6 bases, and 17 bases lay in between.

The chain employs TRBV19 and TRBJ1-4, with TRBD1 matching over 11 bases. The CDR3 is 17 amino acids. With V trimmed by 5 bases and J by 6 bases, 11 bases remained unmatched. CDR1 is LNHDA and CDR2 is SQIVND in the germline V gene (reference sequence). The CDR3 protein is CASSPPDRGRSYEKLFF. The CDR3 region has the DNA TGTGCCAGTAGTCCCCCGGACAGGGGGCGATCTTATGAAAAACTGTTTTTT.

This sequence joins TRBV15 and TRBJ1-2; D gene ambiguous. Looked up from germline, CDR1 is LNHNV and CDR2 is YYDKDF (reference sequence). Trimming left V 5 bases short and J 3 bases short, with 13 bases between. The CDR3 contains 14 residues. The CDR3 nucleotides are TGTGCCACCAGCGGCAGGACGGCGGACTATGGCTACACCTTC. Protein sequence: CATSGRTADYGYTF.

CDR3 DNA sequence: TGTGCCTGGAGTGATTTCACCGCCGAAGAGACCCAGTACTTC. Protein: CAWSDFTAEETQYF. The V call is TRBV30, the J call TRBJ2-5; D unresolved. With 1 base removed from V and 3 bases from J, the gap between germline ends came to 12 bases. This CDR3 region has 14 residues. The germline gives CDR1 GTSNPN, CDR2 SVGIG (reference sequence).

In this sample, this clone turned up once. CDR3 DNA: TGCGCCAGCAGCCAAGATCACAGCCGGAGGTCCTACGAGCAGTACTTC. Translating gives CASSQDHSRRSYEQYF. This rearrangement joins TRBV4-1 to TRBJ2-7; tentatively, D is TRBD2 (5 bases). The CDR3 is 16 residues long. Germline CDR1 reads MGHRA; CDR2 reads YSYEKL. Trimming shortened V by 0 bases and J by 1 base, and 13 bases separated the two germline ends.

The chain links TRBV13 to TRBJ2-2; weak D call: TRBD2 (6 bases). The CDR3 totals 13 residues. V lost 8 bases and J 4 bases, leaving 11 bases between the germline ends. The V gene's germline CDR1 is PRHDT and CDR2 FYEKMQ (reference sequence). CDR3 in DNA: TGTGCCAGCGGAGGGCCGAGCACCGGGGAGCTGTTTTTT. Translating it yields CASGGPSTGELFF.

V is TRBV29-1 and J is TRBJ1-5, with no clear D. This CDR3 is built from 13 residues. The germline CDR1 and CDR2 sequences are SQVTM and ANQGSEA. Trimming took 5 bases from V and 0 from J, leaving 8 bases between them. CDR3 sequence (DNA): TGCAGCGTTCAGGCTTATAGCAATCAGCCCCAGCATTTT. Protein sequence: CSVQAYSNQPQHF.

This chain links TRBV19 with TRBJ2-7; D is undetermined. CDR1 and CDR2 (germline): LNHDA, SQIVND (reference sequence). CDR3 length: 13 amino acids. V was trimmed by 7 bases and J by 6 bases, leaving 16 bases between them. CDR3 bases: TGTGCCAGTAAACGATCCGGTACGGGCGAGCAGTACTTC. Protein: CASKRSGTGEQYF.

The CDR3 spells CASRRDPNQPQHF. CDR3 sequence (DNA): TGCGCCAGCAGACGGGACCCAAATCAGCCCCAGCATTTT. The V and J genes are TRBV5-1 and TRBJ1-5; maybe TRBD1 (5 bases). From germline, CDR1 is SGHRS and CDR2 YFSETQ. Between the trimmed V and J ends, which lost 5 bases and 4 bases, there was a span of 10 bases. The CDR3 is 13 amino acids.

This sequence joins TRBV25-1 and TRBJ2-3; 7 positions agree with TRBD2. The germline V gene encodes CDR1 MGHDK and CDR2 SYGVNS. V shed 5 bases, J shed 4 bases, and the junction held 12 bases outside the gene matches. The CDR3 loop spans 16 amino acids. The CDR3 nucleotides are TGTGCCAGCAGTCCGCGGGGAGCGGGAAGGTCAGATACGCAGTATTTT. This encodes CASSPRGAGRSDTQYF.

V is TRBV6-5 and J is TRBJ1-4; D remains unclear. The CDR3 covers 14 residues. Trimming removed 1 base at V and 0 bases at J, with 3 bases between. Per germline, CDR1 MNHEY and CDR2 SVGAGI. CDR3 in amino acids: CASSYYATNEKLFF. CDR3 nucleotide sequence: TGTGCCAGCAGTTACTATGCAACTAATGAAAAACTGTTTTTT.

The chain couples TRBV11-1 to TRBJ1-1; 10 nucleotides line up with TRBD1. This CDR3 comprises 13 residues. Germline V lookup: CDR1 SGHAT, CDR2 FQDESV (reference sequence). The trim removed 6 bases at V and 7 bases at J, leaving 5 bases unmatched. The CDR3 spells CASSMTGGGEAFF. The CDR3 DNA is TGTGCCAGCAGTATGACAGGGGGCGGTGAAGCTTTCTTT.

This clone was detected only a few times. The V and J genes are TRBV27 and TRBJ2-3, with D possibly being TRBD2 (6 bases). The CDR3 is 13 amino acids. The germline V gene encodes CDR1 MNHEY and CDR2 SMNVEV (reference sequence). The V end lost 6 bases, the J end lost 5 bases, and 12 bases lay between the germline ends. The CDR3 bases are TGTGCCAGCAGGGGGAATAGCGGAGATACGCAGTATTTT. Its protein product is CASRGNSGDTQYF.

The CDR3 loop reads CAWSAVRDRYGYTF. The CDR3 region has the DNA TGTGCCTGGAGCGCCGTGAGGGACCGCTATGGCTACACCTTC. This sequence joins TRBV30 and TRBJ1-2; tentatively, D is TRBD1 (5 bases). V was shortened by 3 bases and J by 4 bases, with 15 bases between the two germline ends. The CDR3 runs to 14 residues. The V gene's germline CDR1 is GTSNPN and CDR2 SVGIG (reference sequence).